A single T cell receptor beta chain is shown here with its context. Its antigen is unknown. The germline V and J ends were trimmed by 3 bases and 0 bases, with 8 bases remaining between them. Germline-derived CDR1 and CDR2 are MDHEN and SYDVKM. This CDR3 contains 14 residues. The record originates from a study of T cell responses to AZD1222 COVID-19 vaccine. Findings and limits, study-wide: Spike was spanned by vaccine-associated CD4 TCRs, which were dominant at 160-218 and 743-854. Recipients of AZD1222 seropositive at baseline numbered only 6 or 7.

Profiling relied on immunoSEQ multiplex PCR, and the TCRdb table lists in-frame clones only, not all of them. This sample has tens of thousands of clones, with 92% found just once. The sample here was peripheral blood, taken 28 days after the second AZD1222 dose. The rearrangement links TRBV28 to TRBJ1-1, with a tentative D call TRBD1 (6 bases). This TCR came from an adult who received the AZD1222 COVID-19 vaccine. As DNA, the CDR3 is TGTGCCAGCAGTTTTTCAGGGGTGAACACTGAAGCTTTCTTT. Translation gives CASSFSGVNTEAFF.